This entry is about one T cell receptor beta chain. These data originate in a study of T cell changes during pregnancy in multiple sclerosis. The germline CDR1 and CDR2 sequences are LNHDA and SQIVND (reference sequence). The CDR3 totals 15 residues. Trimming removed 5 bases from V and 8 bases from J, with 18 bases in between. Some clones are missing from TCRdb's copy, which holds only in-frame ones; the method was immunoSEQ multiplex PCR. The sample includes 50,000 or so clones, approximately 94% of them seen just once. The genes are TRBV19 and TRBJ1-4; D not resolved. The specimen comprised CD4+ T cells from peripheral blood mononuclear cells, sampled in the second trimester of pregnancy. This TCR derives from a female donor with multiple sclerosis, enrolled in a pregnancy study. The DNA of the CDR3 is TGTGCCAGTAGTCTCTTCAGAGGTACCCAGGAAAAACTGTTTTTT. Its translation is CASSLFRGTQEKLFF.